The next 32 T cell receptor beta chains were all read from a single sample in a study of blood T cell repertoires in COVID-19. Sequenced by immunoSEQ multiplex PCR; TCRdb stores in-frame clones only, minus some. The data contain approximately 120,000 clones, about four fifths of them singletons. Source material: peripheral blood. The receptors come from a man aged 35 to 55 with active or convalescent COVID-19.

The chain has TRBV2 and TRBJ2-7, with 7 bases fitting TRBD1. The CDR3 is 16 amino acids. J gave up 5 bases and V 0 bases, and 10 bases lay outside the gene matches. The V gene's germline CDR1 is SNHLY and CDR2 FYNNEI. The CDR3 nucleotides read TGTGCCAGCAGTGAAGCGCTGGGACAGCTTCCAAACGAGCAGTACTTC. It yields the protein CASSEALGQLPNEQYF.

The J gene is TRBJ2-7, the V gene TRBV4-2; TRBD2 agrees at 8 bases. Trimming removed 0 bases from V and 6 bases from J; junction bases left unmatched: 10. Germline assignment: CDR1 LGHNA and CDR2 YNFKEQ. The CDR3 runs to 16 residues. The DNA for the CDR3 is TGTGCCAGCAGCCAAGATGGGTCGGGGGGGACACTCGAGCAGTACTTC. Protein product: CASSQDGSGGTLEQYF.

V is TRBV7-2 and J is TRBJ1-4, with 8 bases fitting TRBD1. Germline V gene sequence: CDR1 SGHTA, CDR2 FQGNSA. The CDR3 is made up of 15 amino acids. The trim removed 5 bases at V and 8 bases at J, leaving 10 bases unmatched. The CDR3: CASSPTRQGLEKLFF. The CDR3, as DNA: TGTGCCAGCAGCCCGACCCGACAGGGGCTCGAAAAACTGTTTTTT.

The chain links TRBV3-1 (or the pseudogene TRBV3-2) to TRBJ2-7; no clear D. The CDR3 is made up of 14 amino acids. The germline V and J ends were trimmed by 4 bases and 2 bases, with 12 bases remaining between them. CDR1 is LGHDT and CDR2 is YNNKEL in the germline V gene (reference sequence). CDR3 residues: CASSRATKTYEQYF. CDR3 in DNA: TGTGCCAGCAGCCGCGCGACAAAGACCTACGAGCAGTACTTC.

The chain links TRBV6-5 to TRBJ2-7; 7 bases fit TRBD2. This CDR3 is built from 13 residues. The junction had 4 bases not matched to a gene; V was cut back by 2 bases and J by 6 bases. CDR1 MNHEY and CDR2 SVGAGI come from the germline V gene. CDR3: CASSYGGESEQYF. The CDR3 DNA follows: TGTGCCAGCAGTTACGGGGGGGAATCCGAGCAGTACTTC.

This chain joins TRBV11-3 and TRBJ2-1, with 9 bases matching TRBD2. Unmatched junction bases numbered 3, after V lost 1 base and J lost 5 bases. The CDR3 runs 15 residues. CDR1 SGHNT and CDR2 YENEEA come from the germline V gene. The CDR3 region has the DNA TGTGCCAGCAGCTTAGCTAGCGGGACAAACAATGAGCAGTTCTTC. This encodes CASSLASGTNNEQFF.

This clone appeared a single time. The chain combines TRBV29-1 with TRBJ1-2, with D possibly matching TRBD1 (6 bases). V was cut by 3 bases and J by 2 bases, with 10 bases left in between. This CDR3 comprises 13 residues. The germline V gene has CDR1 SQVTM and CDR2 ANQGSEA. The CDR3 sequence is CSVDRGGNYGYTF. The CDR3 coding sequence is TGCAGCGTTGACAGGGGCGGAAACTATGGCTACACCTTC. Together with reference TRBV29-1 and TRBJ1-2, the CDR3 gives the full variable domain: SAVISQKPSRDICQRGTSLTIQCQVDSQVTMMFWYRQQPGQSLTLIATANQGSEATYESGFVIDKFPISRPNLTFSTLTVSNMSPEDSSIYLCSVDRGGNYGYTFGSGTRLTVV.

The rearrangement uses TRBV27 and TRBJ1-1; TRBD1 aligns across 11 bases. The trim removed 5 bases at V and 11 bases at J, leaving 7 bases unmatched. The length of the CDR3 is 13 residues. Looked up from germline, CDR1 is MNHEY and CDR2 is SMNVEV (reference sequence). The CDR3 is CASSPDRGRVAFF. CDR3 nucleotide sequence: TGTGCCAGCAGTCCGGACAGGGGGCGGGTCGCTTTCTTT.

V is TRBV7-3 and J is TRBJ2-1; 9 positions agree with TRBD2. CDR1 is SGHTA, CDR2 FQGTGA, per germline. V was pared by 5 bases and J by 1 base, with 0 bases of the junction left unmatched. This CDR3 region has 14 residues. CDR3 nucleotide sequence: TGTGCCAGCAGCGGACTAGCGTCCTACAATGAGCAGTTCTTC. This gives the protein CASSGLASYNEQFF. Drawing the rest from reference TRBV7-3 and TRBJ2-1, the complete variable domain is GAGVSQTPSNKVTEKGKYVELRCDPISGHTALYWYRQSLGQGPEFLIYFQGTGAADDSGLPNDRFFAVRPEGSVSTLKIQRTERGDSAVYLCASSGLASYNEQFFGPGTRLTVL.

This chain uses TRBV19 with TRBJ1-1; 11 nucleotides align to TRBD1. This CDR3 has 16 residues. The V and J ends lost 5 bases and 0 bases, in that order; junction bases with no gene match: 5. CDR1 and CDR2 (germline): LNHDA, SQIVND (reference sequence). The CDR3 here is CASSLGQGAMNTEAFF. CDR3 DNA sequence: TGTGCCAGTAGTCTTGGACAGGGGGCTATGAACACTGAAGCTTTCTTT.

The V gene is TRBV7-8, the J gene TRBJ2-3; possibly TRBD1 for D (6 bases). CDR3 size: 18 residues. The germline V gene encodes CDR1 SGHVS and CDR2 FQNEAQ. V was cut by 6 bases and J by 1 base, with 23 bases left in between. For the CDR3, the DNA is TGTGCCAGCAGACCCACAGGGCCCCTCCTAATCGGCACAGATACGCAGTATTTT. Protein: CASRPTGPLLIGTDTQYF.

V and J are TRBV5-1 and TRBJ1-1; D call uncertain. V lost 4 bases, J lost 4 bases, and 17 bases lay in between. The CDR3 has 15 amino acids. CDR1 and CDR2 from the germline V gene are SGHRS and YFSETQ. The CDR3 nucleotides read TGCGCCAGCAGCACCGGGCCGCTGGGGAGCACTGAAGCTTTCTTT. Protein sequence: CASSTGPLGSTEAFF.

This chain joins TRBV30 and TRBJ1-5; D is perhaps TRBD1 (5 bases). The CDR3 has 12 amino acids. The ends were cut back, 4 bases at V and 5 bases at J, with 9 bases in the middle. CDR1 is GTSNPN, CDR2 SVGIG, per germline (reference sequence). This CDR3 is CAWTSGDQPQHF. The CDR3 DNA reads as TGTGCCTGGACCTCGGGGGATCAGCCCCAGCATTTT.

This chain links TRBV6-5 with TRBJ2-1, with D perhaps matching TRBD1 (6 bases). This CDR3 contains 15 residues. V gave up 7 bases and J gave up 0 bases, with 13 bases separating them. Germline values: CDR1 MNHEY, CDR2 SVGAGI. The CDR3 coding sequence is TGTGCCAGCAAACGCAAAGGGGGCTCCTACAATGAGCAGTTCTTC. It encodes CASKRKGGSYNEQFF.

The rearrangement links TRBV24-1 to TRBJ2-1, with 11 bases matching TRBD2. Germline values: CDR1 KGHDR, CDR2 SFDVKD. V gave up 1 base and J gave up 0 bases; unmatched junction bases: 4. The CDR3 is 18 amino acids. The CDR3 is CATSDFGTSGTSYNEQFF. The CDR3 region has the DNA TGTGCCACCAGTGATTTTGGGACTAGCGGAACCTCCTACAATGAGCAGTTCTTC.

The chain recombines TRBV12-5 with TRBJ2-1, with D perhaps TRBD1 (5 bases). V lost 6 bases and J 10 bases, leaving 16 bases between the germline ends. The CDR3 totals 13 residues. The germline V gene has CDR1 LGHNT and CDR2 FRNRAP. In DNA, the CDR3 is TGTGCTAGTGGACGACAGCTATGGGCGGAGCAGTTCTTC. This gives the protein CASGRQLWAEQFF.

This sequence joins TRBV28 and TRBJ2-7; 8 bases map to TRBD2. The CDR3 has 17 amino acids. The junction had 12 bases not matched to a gene; V was cut back by 3 bases and J by 2 bases. Germline V gene sequence: CDR1 MDHEN, CDR2 SYDVKM. CDR3 DNA: TGTGCCAGCAGTTTGCTTCGGTCAGCGGGGGCTCCCTACGAGCAGTACTTC. Translated, it gives CASSLLRSAGAPYEQYF.

V and J are TRBV19 and TRBJ1-2; 7 nucleotides agree with TRBD1. Germline V CDR1 and CDR2: LNHDA, SQIVND (reference sequence). This CDR3 region has 14 residues. The V segment lost 5 bases and the J segment 0 bases; nucleotides outside the gene matches: 3. The CDR3 DNA is TGTGCCAGTAGTCCCCAGGGGGCTAACTATGGCTACACCTTC. The encoded protein is CASSPQGANYGYTF.

Only a few counts were recorded for this clone. CDR3: CAWGTGISVNNQPQHF. The CDR3 DNA follows: TGTGCCTGGGGGACAGGGATCAGCGTAAACAATCAGCCCCAGCATTTT. The chain is built from TRBV30 and TRBJ1-5; the match to TRBD1 covers 9 bases. V lost 5 bases, J lost 3 bases, and 11 bases stayed unmatched. The V gene's germline CDR1 is GTSNPN and CDR2 SVGIG (reference sequence). The CDR3 length is 16 residues.

The V and J genes are TRBV6-5 and TRBJ1-5; 9 bases agree with TRBD1. The V and J ends lost 6 bases and 7 bases, in that order; junction bases with no gene match: 7. Germline V gene lookup returns CDR1 MNHEY and CDR2 SVGAGI. The CDR3 runs 14 residues. The CDR3 here is CASSSPDRGQPQHF. CDR3 DNA: TGTGCCAGCAGCAGCCCGGACAGGGGACAGCCCCAGCATTTT.

This clone was recorded a few times. The chain combines TRBV30 with TRBJ1-6; D is unclear. The CDR3 is 15 amino acids. V lost 5 bases, J lost 0 bases, and 11 bases lay in between. Germline V gives CDR1 GTSNPN, CDR2 SVGIG (reference sequence). The CDR3 DNA reads TGTGCCTGGTCAGGCGTGAGCTCCTATAATTCACCCCTCCACTTT. Translating it yields CAWSGVSSYNSPLHF.

This clone was seen more than once but under ten times. V gene TRBV6-5 combines with J gene TRBJ2-5; D is unclear. The length of the CDR3 is 13 residues. Between the trimmed V and J ends, which lost 2 bases and 5 bases, there was a span of 9 bases. Germline assignment: CDR1 MNHEY and CDR2 SVGAGI. The CDR3 spells CASSYNHRETQYF. CDR3 DNA sequence: TGTGCCAGCAGTTACAACCACCGGGAGACCCAGTACTTC.

This clone was found a few times. The chain uses TRBV28 and TRBJ1-2; D might be TRBD1 (6 bases). The V gene's germline CDR1 is MDHEN and CDR2 SYDVKM. The CDR3 is 15 amino acids. V gave up 5 bases and J gave up 0 bases, with 13 bases separating them. The CDR3 region is CASSTTGLANYGYTF. CDR3 sequence (DNA): TGTGCCAGCAGTACTACAGGGCTCGCTAACTATGGCTACACCTTC.

The V and J genes are TRBV7-9 and TRBJ1-4; D gene unclear. Germline CDR1 is SEHNR and CDR2 is FQNEAQ (reference sequence). The CDR3 consists of 16 residues. The germline V and J ends were trimmed by 1 base and 0 bases, with 9 bases remaining between them. CDR3 amino acids: CASSLGIVATNEKLFF. The CDR3 DNA is TGTGCCAGCAGCTTAGGTATCGTTGCAACTAATGAAAAACTGTTTTTT.

The chain employs TRBV28 and TRBJ2-5, with 10 bases aligning to TRBD2. The CDR3 has 24 residues. The germline CDR1 and CDR2 sequences are MDHEN and SYDVKM. V gave up 5 bases and J gave up 3 bases; unmatched junction bases: 33. This CDR3 reads CASSLSSLGRFGSLSGGAKETQYF. DNA of the CDR3: TGTGCCAGCAGTCTGTCCTCCCTTGGACGCTTCGGGAGCTTAAGCGGGGGGGCCAAAGAGACCCAGTACTTC.

A single count supports this clone. CDR3 in DNA: TGTGCCTGGAGTAGGTCGGGGACAGGGAGCTATGGCTACACCTTC. Translation: CAWSRSGTGSYGYTF. This chain uses TRBV30 with TRBJ1-2, with TRBD1 matching over 9 bases. In germline, CDR1 is GTSNPN, CDR2 SVGIG (reference sequence). V trimming: 2 bases; J trimming: 4 bases; junction bases outside the gene matches: 8. The CDR3 runs 15 residues.

The chain combines TRBV7-2 with TRBJ2-1, with TRBD2 as a possible D gene (6 bases). CDR3 length: 15 amino acids. V was cut by 5 bases and J by 3 bases, with 14 bases left in between. Germline CDR1 SGHTA, CDR2 FQGNSA. Here the CDR3 reads CASSRRRGRYNEQFF. The CDR3 nucleotides read TGTGCCAGCAGCCGTCGGCGGGGTCGCTACAATGAGCAGTTCTTC.

This sequence joins TRBV11-2 and TRBJ2-1; 7 bases match TRBD1. The CDR3 runs 13 residues. J lost 6 bases, V lost 4 bases, and 3 bases had no gene match. Germline lookup yields CDR1 SGHAT and CDR2 FQNNGV. The CDR3 here is CASSWDRINEQFF. The CDR3 DNA is TGTGCCAGCAGCTGGGACAGAATCAATGAGCAGTTCTTC.

The rearrangement links TRBV10-3 to TRBJ1-1, with TRBD1 identical over 9 bases. This CDR3 is built from 15 residues. Germline CDR1 ENHRY, CDR2 SYGVKD. The V segment lost 6 bases and the J segment 3 bases; nucleotides outside the gene matches: 8. CDR3 nucleotide sequence: TGTGCCATCAGGGGGGACAGGGAGCGGTACACTGAAGCTTTCTTT. Its translation is CAIRGDRERYTEAFF.

This clone was found once. This chain connects TRBV25-1 to TRBJ1-6; maybe TRBD1 (5 bases). Trimming removed 6 bases at V and 10 bases at J, with 16 bases between. CDR3 length: 14 amino acids. The germline V gene has CDR1 MGHDK and CDR2 SYGVNS. CDR3 protein: CASSRMGRESPLHF. The CDR3 DNA reads as TGTGCCAGCAGCCGAATGGGGCGGGAGTCACCCCTCCACTTT.

The chain joins TRBV6-5 to TRBJ1-4, with 8 bases aligning to TRBD1. The trim removed 6 bases at V and 3 bases at J, leaving 3 bases unmatched. Germline CDR1 reads MNHEY; CDR2 reads SVGAGI. The CDR3 is 14 residues long. CDR3 sequence reads: CASRQGVPNEKLFF. CDR3 bases: TGTGCCAGCAGACAGGGGGTCCCTAATGAAAAACTGTTTTTT.

V gene TRBV5-1 combines with J gene TRBJ1-1, with 9 bases fitting TRBD1. V dropped 4 bases and J dropped 4; count of bases not matched to a gene: 8. This CDR3 comprises 15 residues. Looked up from germline, CDR1 is SGHRS and CDR2 is YFSETQ. CDR3 loop: CASSIQTGGSTEAFF. As DNA, the CDR3 is TGCGCCAGCAGCATCCAAACAGGGGGCAGCACTGAAGCTTTCTTT.